Following are 24 T cell receptor beta chains from one sample sequenced in a study of blood T cell repertoires in COVID-19. Sequencing used immunoSEQ multiplex PCR; TCRdb keeps in-frame clones, though not all of them. The sample has more than 60,000 clones; roughly 86% are singletons. Sequenced: peripheral blood. These receptors all stem from a woman aged 45-59 years with active or convalescent COVID-19.

The J gene is TRBJ2-7, the V gene TRBV29-1, with 7 bases matching TRBD1. Unmatched junction bases numbered 7, after V lost 7 bases and J lost 1 base. The CDR3 is made up of 13 amino acids. Germline assignment: CDR1 SQVTM and CDR2 ANQGSEA. The CDR3 here is CSARQGASYEQYF. CDR3 DNA sequence: TGCAGCGCGAGACAGGGCGCGTCCTACGAGCAGTACTTC.

The chain couples TRBV5-1 to TRBJ2-5; no definite D call. CDR3 length: 11 amino acids. Trimming pared 2 bases from V and 4 bases from J, leaving 3 bases between. Germline V gene lookup returns CDR1 SGHRS and CDR2 YFSETQ. CDR3 sequence reads: CASSFLETQYF. The CDR3 DNA sequence: TGCGCCAGCAGCTTCCTAGAGACCCAGTACTTC.

DNA for the CDR3: TGTGCCATCAGTGAGTCGACGGCGGGAAGGTCCTACAATGAGCAGTTCTTC. Translation gives CAISESTAGRSYNEQFF. V usage is TRBV10-3 and J usage is TRBJ2-1, with D perhaps matching TRBD2 (6 bases). The ends were cut back, 0 bases at V and 1 base at J, with 13 bases in the middle. The CDR3 contains 17 residues. In germline, CDR1 is ENHRY, CDR2 SYGVKD.

This clone was recorded a few times. DNA for the CDR3: TGTGCCAGCAGACGATCCCAGGGGGCGGTTGTTGAAGCTTTCTTT. Its protein product is CASRRSQGAVVEAFF. The chain employs TRBV6-5 and TRBJ1-1; 8 bases are a match to TRBD1. Trimming removed 6 bases from V and 7 bases from J; junction bases left unmatched: 13. This CDR3 is built from 15 residues. Germline lookup yields CDR1 MNHEY and CDR2 SVGAGI.

The chain uses TRBV5-4 and TRBJ2-5, with a possible D match to TRBD2 (6 bases). Germline lookup yields CDR1 SGHNT and CDR2 YYREEE (reference sequence). The V gene lost 9 bases and the J gene lost 2 bases, with 11 bases spanning the gap. This CDR3 spans 12 amino acids. The CDR3 nucleotides are TGTGCCACGTCTAGCGATCAAGAGACCCAGTACTTC. It codes for CATSSDQETQYF.

The genes are TRBV10-3 and TRBJ1-2, with 8 bases that match TRBD1. The length of the CDR3 is 15 residues. CDR1 and CDR2 (germline): ENHRY, SYGVKD. V dropped 3 bases and J dropped 8; count of bases not matched to a gene: 11. The CDR3 region is CAISDSGQGKGGYTF. The CDR3 region has the DNA TGTGCCATCAGTGATTCTGGACAGGGTAAAGGGGGCTACACCTTC.

The chain combines TRBV6-4 with TRBJ1-5; 7 bases match TRBD1. CDR3 length: 18 residues. V trimming: 10 bases; J trimming: 0 bases; junction bases outside the gene matches: 18. CDR1 is MRHNA, CDR2 SNTAGT, per germline. The chain's CDR3 is CATDRAFFRDNSNQPQHF. CDR3 in DNA: TGTGCCACCGACAGGGCCTTCTTTCGGGACAATAGCAATCAGCCCCAGCATTTT.

This chain links TRBV5-6 with TRBJ1-6, with 8 bases identical to TRBD1. Germline V lookup: CDR1 SGHDT, CDR2 YYEEEE. Trimming cost V 1 base and J 7 bases; bases outside gene matches: 13. The CDR3 is 18 residues long. CDR3 protein: CASSLTPDREFRNSPLHF. In nucleotides, the CDR3 is TGTGCCAGCAGCTTGACCCCGGACAGGGAATTTAGGAATTCACCCCTCCACTTT.

V gene TRBV2 combines with J gene TRBJ2-5; the D is unclear. V was shortened by 3 bases and J by 2 bases, with 7 bases between the two germline ends. Germline V CDR1 and CDR2: SNHLY, FYNNEI. CDR3 size: 13 residues. CDR3 sequence reads: CASSDVAQETQYF. The CDR3 DNA reads TGTGCCAGCAGTGATGTAGCACAAGAGACCCAGTACTTC.

This chain joins TRBV10-2 and TRBJ2-7, with D possibly being TRBD2 (6 bases). The ends were cut back, 7 bases at V and 7 bases at J, with 20 bases in the middle. The CDR3 spans 14 residues. From germline, CDR1 is WSHSY and CDR2 SAAADI. This CDR3 reads CASMEGMLRGEQYF. The CDR3 DNA reads as TGCGCCAGCATGGAAGGGATGTTACGGGGGGAGCAGTACTTC.

V is TRBV4-2 and J is TRBJ2-1; 10 nucleotides align to TRBD2. This CDR3 contains 18 residues. The germline CDR1 and CDR2 sequences are LGHNA and YNFKEQ. V dropped 1 base and J dropped 4; count of bases not matched to a gene: 10. Here the CDR3 reads CASSQASGRGGAYNEQFF. CDR3 bases: TGTGCCAGCAGCCAAGCAAGCGGGAGGGGGGGTGCTTACAATGAGCAGTTCTTC.

The CDR3: CASKAGGRYEQFF. The CDR3 DNA reads as TGTGCCAGCAAAGCGGGAGGCCGGTATGAGCAGTTCTTC. The rearrangement links TRBV27 to TRBJ2-1; 9 nucleotides line up with TRBD2. This CDR3 is 13 amino acids long. V gave up 7 bases and J gave up 8 bases; unmatched junction bases: 6. Germline loops: CDR1 MNHEY, CDR2 SMNVEV (reference sequence).

The chain couples TRBV6-5 to TRBJ2-7; possibly TRBD1 for D (6 bases). Germline-derived CDR1 and CDR2 are MNHEY and SVGAGI. The V gene lost 6 bases and the J gene lost 10 bases, with 16 bases spanning the gap. The CDR3 loop spans 12 amino acids. The CDR3 DNA sequence: TGTGCCAGCAGGGTGGACAGACTGGGACAGTACTTC. Its protein product is CASRVDRLGQYF.

V and J are TRBV5-1 and TRBJ1-5; TRBD1 aligns across 7 bases. Losses at the gene ends were 2 bases for V and 6 bases for J; bases not matched to a gene: 5. Germline V CDR1 and CDR2: SGHRS, YFSETQ. The length of the CDR3 is 14 residues. The CDR3 nucleotides are TGCGCCAGCAGCTTCGGACAGGAGGGTCAGCCCCAGCATTTT. Amino acids: CASSFGQEGQPQHF.

The chain couples TRBV29-1 to TRBJ1-2; no definite D call. With 1 base removed from V and 4 bases from J, the gap between germline ends came to 10 bases. The CDR3 is 13 residues long. Germline values: CDR1 SQVTM, CDR2 ANQGSEA. In DNA form, the CDR3 reads TGCAGCGTTGAAGGGACGGGAACCTATGGCTACACCTTC. This encodes CSVEGTGTYGYTF.

This chain uses TRBV10-3 with TRBJ1-6; 7 nucleotides agree with TRBD1. The ends lost 0 bases at V and 6 bases at J; junction bases unmatched: 5. This CDR3 contains 16 residues. CDR1 is ENHRY, CDR2 SYGVKD, per germline. CDR3 sequence reads: CAISESVTGLNSPLHF. CDR3 coding DNA: TGTGCCATCAGTGAGTCGGTGACAGGGCTTAATTCACCCCTCCACTTT.

The rearrangement uses TRBV29-1 and TRBJ2-7; 9 nucleotides agree with TRBD2. The V segment lost 3 bases and the J segment 4 bases; nucleotides outside the gene matches: 7. This CDR3 spans 14 amino acids. Germline CDR1 is SQVTM and CDR2 is ANQGSEA. In nucleotides, the CDR3 is TGCAGCGTTGATGTCGCGGGAGGGAAATACGAGCAGTACTTC. Protein: CSVDVAGGKYEQYF.

The chain recombines TRBV9 with TRBJ1-2; 10 nucleotides align to TRBD1. The CDR3 runs to 18 residues. Losses at the gene ends were 3 bases for V and 3 bases for J; bases not matched to a gene: 14. Germline CDR1 is SGDLS and CDR2 is YYNGEE. CDR3 nucleotides: TGTGCCAGCAGCGGAAGTACCGGGACAGGGGAGTTAGACTATGGCTACACCTTC. Protein: CASSGSTGTGELDYGYTF.

The chain has TRBV5-6 and TRBJ1-2, with 7 bases that match TRBD1. The trim removed 3 bases at V and 8 bases at J, leaving 13 bases unmatched. CDR3 size: 15 residues. Germline CDR1 reads SGHDT; CDR2 reads YYEEEE. In nucleotides, the CDR3 is TGTGCCAGCAGCTCCCAGGGGGTCGGCTATTCCGGCTACACCTTC. Amino acids: CASSSQGVGYSGYTF.

J is TRBJ1-2 and V is TRBV27; 9 nucleotides match TRBD1. Trimming removed 8 bases from V and 3 bases from J; junction bases left unmatched: 10. Germline V gene sequence: CDR1 MNHEY, CDR2 SMNVEV (reference sequence). This CDR3 has 15 amino acids. CDR3 DNA: TGTGCCAGCTTTCCCGGGACAGGGTCTTACTATGGCTACACCTTC. Translating it yields CASFPGTGSYYGYTF.

This clone was counted only a few times. The gene calls are TRBV6-2 or TRBV6-3 and TRBJ1-5, with 7 bases aligning to TRBD1. This CDR3 region has 16 residues. V lost 0 bases to trimming and J lost 9 bases; unmatched junction nucleotides: 11. The germline CDR1 and CDR2 sequences are MNHEY and SVGEGT. The CDR3 nucleotides read TGTGCCAGCAGTTACTCGAAGGACAGGAAGGCACGGCCCCAGCATTTT. Translation: CASSYSKDRKARPQHF.

The chain recombines TRBV7-8 with TRBJ2-1; 10 bases map to TRBD2. The CDR3 is 20 residues long. Germline V gene sequence: CDR1 SGHVS, CDR2 FQNEAQ. V was pared by 0 bases and J by 2 bases, with 13 bases of the junction left unmatched. The CDR3 loop is CASSLAAGLAGAGAYNEQFF. The CDR3 bases are TGTGCCAGCAGCTTAGCTGCGGGGCTAGCGGGAGCGGGGGCCTACAATGAGCAGTTCTTC.

This chain uses TRBV19 with TRBJ2-5; TRBD1 matches at 8 bases. The germline V gene has CDR1 LNHDA and CDR2 SQIVND (reference sequence). V shed 6 bases and J 6 bases; nucleotides not matched to a gene: 9. This CDR3 contains 14 residues. CDR3 amino acids: CASRPTGVGQTQYF. CDR3 nucleotides: TGTGCCAGTAGGCCGACAGGGGTGGGTCAGACCCAGTACTTC.

V and J are TRBV11-2 and TRBJ2-1; 9 nucleotides line up with TRBD2. V shed 3 bases and J 4 bases; nucleotides not matched to a gene: 7. CDR3 size: 16 residues. The germline CDR1 and CDR2 sequences are SGHAT and FQNNGV. CDR3 coding DNA: TGTGCCAGCAGCTTCTCAGCGGGAGGTTTGTACAATGAGCAGTTCTTC. Its protein is CASSFSAGGLYNEQFF. Variable domain in full (rest from reference TRBV11-2 and TRBJ2-1): EAGVAQSPRYKIIEKRQSVAFWCNPISGHATLYWYQQILGQGPKLLIQFQNNGVVDDSQLPKDRFSAERLKGVDSTLKIQPAKLEDSAVYLCASSFSAGGLYNEQFFGPGTRLTVL.